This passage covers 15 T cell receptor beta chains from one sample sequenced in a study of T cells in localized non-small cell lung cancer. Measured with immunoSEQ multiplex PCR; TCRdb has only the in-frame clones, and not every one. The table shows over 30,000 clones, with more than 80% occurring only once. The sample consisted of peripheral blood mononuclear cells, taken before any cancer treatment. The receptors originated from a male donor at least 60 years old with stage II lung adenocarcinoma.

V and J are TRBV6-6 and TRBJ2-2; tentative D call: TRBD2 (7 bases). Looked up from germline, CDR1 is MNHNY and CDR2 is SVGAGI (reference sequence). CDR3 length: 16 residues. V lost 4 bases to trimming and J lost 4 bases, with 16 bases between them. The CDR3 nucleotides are TGTGCCAGCAGTTCCAGGGGCGGGAGTACCACCGGGGAGCTGTTTTTT. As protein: CASSSRGGSTTGELFF.

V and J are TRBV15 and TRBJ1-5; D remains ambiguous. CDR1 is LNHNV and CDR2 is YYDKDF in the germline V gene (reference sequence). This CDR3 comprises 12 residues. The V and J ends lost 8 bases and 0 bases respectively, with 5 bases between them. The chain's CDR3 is CATGLSNQPQHF. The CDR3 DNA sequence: TGTGCCACCGGCCTTAGCAATCAGCCCCAGCATTTT.

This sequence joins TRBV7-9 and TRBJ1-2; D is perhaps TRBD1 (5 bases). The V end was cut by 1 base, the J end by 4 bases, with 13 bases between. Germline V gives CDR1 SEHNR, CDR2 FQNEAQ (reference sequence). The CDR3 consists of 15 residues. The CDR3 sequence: CASSLESSGRYGYTF. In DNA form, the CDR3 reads TGTGCCAGCAGCTTAGAGTCATCGGGGCGCTATGGCTACACCTTC.

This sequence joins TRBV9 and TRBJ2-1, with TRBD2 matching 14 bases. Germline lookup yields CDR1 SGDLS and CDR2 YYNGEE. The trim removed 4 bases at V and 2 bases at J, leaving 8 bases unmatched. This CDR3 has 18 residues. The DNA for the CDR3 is TGTGCCAGCAGCCCCCCGGGACTAGCGGGGGTTGCCTACAATGAGCAGTTCTTC. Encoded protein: CASSPPGLAGVAYNEQFF.

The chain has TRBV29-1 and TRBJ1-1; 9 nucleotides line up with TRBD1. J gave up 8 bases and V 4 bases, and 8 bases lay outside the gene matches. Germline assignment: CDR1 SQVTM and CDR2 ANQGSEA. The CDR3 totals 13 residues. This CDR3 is CSVVGDRAGEAFF. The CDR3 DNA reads TGCAGCGTTGTTGGGGACAGGGCGGGAGAAGCTTTCTTT.

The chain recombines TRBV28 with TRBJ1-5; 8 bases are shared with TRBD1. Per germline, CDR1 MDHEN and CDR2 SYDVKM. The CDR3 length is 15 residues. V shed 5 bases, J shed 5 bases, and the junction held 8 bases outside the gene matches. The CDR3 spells CASSGSGTGDQPQHF. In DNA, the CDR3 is TGTGCCAGCAGTGGATCCGGGACAGGAGATCAGCCCCAGCATTTT.

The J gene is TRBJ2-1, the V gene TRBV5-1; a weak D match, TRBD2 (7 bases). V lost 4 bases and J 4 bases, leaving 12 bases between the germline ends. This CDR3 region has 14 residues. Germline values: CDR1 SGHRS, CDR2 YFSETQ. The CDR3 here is CASSLGGPYNEQFF. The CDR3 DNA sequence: TGCGCCAGCAGCCTGGGGGGGCCTTACAATGAGCAGTTCTTC.

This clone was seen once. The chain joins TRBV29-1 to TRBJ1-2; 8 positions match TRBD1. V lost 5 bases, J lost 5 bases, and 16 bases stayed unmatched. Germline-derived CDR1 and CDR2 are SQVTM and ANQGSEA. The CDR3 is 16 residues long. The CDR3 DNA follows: TGCAGCGTTAGTCGTGACAGGGGCATCAGAAGATATGGCTACACCTTC. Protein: CSVSRDRGIRRYGYTF.

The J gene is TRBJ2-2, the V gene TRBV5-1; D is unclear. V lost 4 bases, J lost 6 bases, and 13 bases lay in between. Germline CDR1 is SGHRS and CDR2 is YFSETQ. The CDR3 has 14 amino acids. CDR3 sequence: CASSPQAQAGELFF. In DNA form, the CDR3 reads TGCGCCAGCAGCCCCCAGGCCCAGGCCGGGGAGCTGTTTTTT.

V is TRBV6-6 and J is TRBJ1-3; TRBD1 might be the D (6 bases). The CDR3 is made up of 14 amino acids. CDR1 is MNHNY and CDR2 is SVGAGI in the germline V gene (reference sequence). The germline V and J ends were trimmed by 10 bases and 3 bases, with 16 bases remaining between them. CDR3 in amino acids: CATGVWGLGNTIYF. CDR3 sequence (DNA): TGTGCCACCGGGGTCTGGGGGCTTGGAAACACCATATATTTT.

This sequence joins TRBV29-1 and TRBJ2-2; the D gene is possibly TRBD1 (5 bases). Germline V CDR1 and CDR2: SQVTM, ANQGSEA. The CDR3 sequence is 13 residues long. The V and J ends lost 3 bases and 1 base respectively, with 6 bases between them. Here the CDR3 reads CSVDQGNTGELFF. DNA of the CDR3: TGCAGCGTTGACCAGGGGAACACCGGGGAGCTGTTTTTT.

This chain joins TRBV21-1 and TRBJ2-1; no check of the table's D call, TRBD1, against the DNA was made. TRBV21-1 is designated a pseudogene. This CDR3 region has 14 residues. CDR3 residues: CATQTRVFSNEQFF. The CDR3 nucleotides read TGTGCCACTCAAACCAGGGTCTTTAGTAATGAGCAGTTCTTC.

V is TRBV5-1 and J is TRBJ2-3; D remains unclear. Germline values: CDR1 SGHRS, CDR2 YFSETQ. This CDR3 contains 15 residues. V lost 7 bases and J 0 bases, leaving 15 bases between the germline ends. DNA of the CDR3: TGCGCCAGCGGGAACGATCCTACTAGCACAGATACGCAGTATTTT. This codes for CASGNDPTSTDTQYF.

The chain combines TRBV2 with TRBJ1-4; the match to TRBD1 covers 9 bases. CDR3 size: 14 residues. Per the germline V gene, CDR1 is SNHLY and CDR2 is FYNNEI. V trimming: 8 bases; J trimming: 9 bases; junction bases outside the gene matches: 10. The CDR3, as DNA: TGTGCCAGCGTAGATATCGGACAGGGGAAAAAACTGTTTTTT. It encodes CASVDIGQGKKLFF.

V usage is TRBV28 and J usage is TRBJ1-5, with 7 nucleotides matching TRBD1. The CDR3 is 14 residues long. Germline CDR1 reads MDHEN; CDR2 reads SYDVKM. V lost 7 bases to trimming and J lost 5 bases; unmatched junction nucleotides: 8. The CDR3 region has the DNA TGTGCCAGCACTCCGCAGGGGGAGTATCAGCCCCAGCATTTT. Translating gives CASTPQGEYQPQHF.